A single sample is the source of the 21 T cell receptor beta chains below, sequenced in a study of T cell repertoires in cytomegalovirus infection. TCRdb re-called the reads through MiXCR, storing one row per CDR3 protein. The sample records 150,000 to 200,000 distinct CDR3 sequences, roughly 19% being singletons. Sequenced material: PBMCs. Every receptor here comes from a human donor in good health (CMV status not recorded). Some clones in this sample may be carry-over from other donors' samples.

The chain has TRBV28 and TRBJ2-2; 9 bases line up with TRBD1. Germline lookup yields CDR1 MDHEN and CDR2 SYDVKM. The V and J ends lost 5 bases and 1 base, in that order; junction bases with no gene match: 5. The CDR3 runs 16 residues. For the CDR3, the DNA is TGTGCCAGCAGTGTTCCGGGACAGGGGAACACCGGGGAGCTGTTTTTT. Translation: CASSVPGQGNTGELFF.

In its sample, this clonotype was seen many times. The chain couples TRBV7-2 to TRBJ2-7; no reliable D call. The V gene lost 1 base and the J gene lost 2 bases, with 12 bases spanning the gap. CDR3 length equals 15 residues. CDR1 SGHTA and CDR2 FQGNSA come from the germline V gene. The DNA of the CDR3 is TGTGCCAGCAGCTTAGGCTATTCGCTGCCCTACGAGCAGTACTTC. Encoded protein: CASSLGYSLPYEQYF.

This clonotype turned up a few times. The chain has TRBV12-2 and TRBJ2-2; TRBD1 was called by the table and not checked on the DNA. TRBV12-2 corresponds to a pseudogene. The CDR3 covers 17 residues. CDR3 sequence reads: CASRSSSGTANTGELFF. CDR3 sequence (DNA): TGTGCAAGTCGCTCGAGTTCCGGGACAGCGAACACCGGGGAGCTGTTTTTT.

CDR3 sequence reads: CASSSGLGTRRNEQFF. For the CDR3, the DNA is TGTGCCAGCAGTTCGGGGCTCGGGACTCGTCGTAATGAGCAGTTCTTC. The V and J genes are TRBV12-3 or TRBV12-4 and TRBJ2-1, with D tentatively TRBD2 (6 bases). The CDR3 length is 16 residues. The V end was cut by 4 bases, the J end by 7 bases, with 20 bases between.

In its sample, this clonotype was seen a few times. The rearrangement uses TRBV10-3 and TRBJ1-1; D is undetermined. Germline CDR1 ENHRY, CDR2 SYGVKD. This CDR3 has 12 amino acids. V lost 0 bases to trimming and J lost 11 bases, with 10 bases between them. The CDR3 region is CAISESRDRAFF. As DNA, the CDR3 is TGTGCCATCAGTGAGTCCAGAGATCGGGCTTTCTTT.

This clonotype was detected only a few times. V and J are TRBV7-9 and TRBJ2-2; unclear D gene. V was cut by 5 bases and J by 1 base, with 14 bases left in between. The CDR3 has 16 residues. CDR1 and CDR2 from the germline V gene are SEHNR and FQNEAQ (reference sequence). The CDR3 DNA follows: TGTGCCAGCAGCCCGAGACCATCAGGGAACACCGGGGAGCTGTTTTTT. It codes for CASSPRPSGNTGELFF.

The J gene is TRBJ1-2, the V gene TRBV27; maybe TRBD1 (5 bases). Germline V lookup: CDR1 MNHEY, CDR2 SMNVEV (reference sequence). This CDR3 contains 14 residues. V was pared by 1 base and J by 2 bases, with 8 bases between. The CDR3 nucleotides read TGTGCCAGCAGTTTATATTGGGGGAACTATGGCTACACCTTC. It translates to CASSLYWGNYGYTF.

This clonotype was detected a few times. The chain combines TRBV2 with TRBJ2-7; possibly TRBD2 for D (5 bases). The length of the CDR3 is 15 residues. Trimming took 7 bases from V and 5 from J, leaving 21 bases between them. Germline V gene sequence: CDR1 SNHLY, CDR2 FYNNEI. DNA for the CDR3: TGTGCCAGCAATCCTGCCGGGATAAGTGGGGACGAGCAGTACTTC. It translates to CASNPAGISGDEQYF.

This clonotype has a count of ten or more. The gene calls are TRBV6-1 and TRBJ1-1, with D possibly matching TRBD1 (5 bases). V lost 1 base and J 5 bases, leaving 14 bases between the germline ends. The germline V gene encodes CDR1 MNHNS and CDR2 SASEGT. The CDR3 loop spans 15 amino acids. This CDR3 reads CASSEGGLGGTEAFF. The CDR3 DNA is TGTGCCAGCAGTGAAGGGGGGTTGGGAGGTACTGAAGCTTTCTTT.

The chain couples TRBV19 to TRBJ2-7; TRBD2 aligns across 14 bases. J was trimmed by 5 bases and V by 2 bases; bases with no gene match: 11. The CDR3 is 18 residues long. In germline, CDR1 is LNHDA, CDR2 SQIVND (reference sequence). In DNA form, the CDR3 reads TGTGCCAGTAGTATACTCCCAAGGGGACTAGCGGGAGCCGACGAGCAGTACTTC. Residues: CASSILPRGLAGADEQYF.

The chain combines TRBV19 with TRBJ2-1; 8 bases align to TRBD1. Germline CDR1 reads LNHDA; CDR2 reads SQIVND (reference sequence). The V gene end was trimmed by 7 bases and the J gene end by 6 bases; junction bases not matched to a gene: 8. This CDR3 spans 14 amino acids. CDR3 protein: CASNGQGWGNEQFF. The DNA for the CDR3 is TGTGCCAGTAACGGACAGGGTTGGGGCAATGAGCAGTTCTTC.

This chain connects TRBV11-2 to TRBJ2-7, with D tentatively TRBD1 or TRBD2 (6 bases each). CDR1 is SGHAT, CDR2 FQNNGV, per germline. The CDR3 length is 13 residues. V was clipped by 4 bases and J by 6 bases, with 13 bases between them. This CDR3 is CASSYRGQGEQYF. The CDR3 DNA sequence: TGTGCCAGCAGCTACCGGGGGCAGGGCGAGCAGTACTTC.

Only a few counts were recorded for this clonotype. CDR3 nucleotides: TGTGCCAGCAGCGTAGGACTATATGCTGGGGATACGCAGTATTTT. It translates to CASSVGLYAGDTQYF. The chain couples TRBV9 to TRBJ2-3; D might be TRBD2 (5 bases). Germline values: CDR1 SGDLS, CDR2 YYNGEE. The CDR3 spans 15 residues. V lost 0 bases and J lost 6, with 14 bases in between.

This chain connects TRBV2 to TRBJ2-4; D remains ambiguous. The germline V gene encodes CDR1 SNHLY and CDR2 FYNNEI. CDR3 length equals 12 residues. Trimming stripped 8 bases from V and 6 bases from J, with 11 bases between. CDR3: CASGAGRNIQYF. The CDR3 DNA sequence: TGTGCCAGCGGTGCCGGCAGAAACATTCAGTACTTC. Complete variable domain (other parts from reference TRBV2 and TRBJ2-4): EPEVTQTPSHQVTQMGQEVILRCVPISNHLYFYWYRQILGQKVEFLVSFYNNEISEKSEIFDDQFSVERPDGSNFTLKIRSTKLEDSAMYFCASGAGRNIQYFGAGTRLSVL.

Comment on this clonotype: This sequence may be a read error, since a much larger clone differs from it by one base. V and J are TRBV5-5 and TRBJ2-1, with 12 bases that match TRBD2. Germline values: CDR1 SGHKS, CDR2 YYEKEE (reference sequence). The V segment lost 2 bases and the J segment 4 bases; nucleotides outside the gene matches: 1. The CDR3 is 15 amino acids. CDR3 residues: CASSFGLAGYNEQFF. Here the CDR3 DNA reads TGTGCCAGCAGCTTCGGACTAGCGGGGTACAATGAGCAGTTCTTC. The entire variable domain, with the rest obtained from reference TRBV5-5 and TRBJ2-1, is as follows: DAGVTQSPTHLIKTRGQQVTLRCSPISGHKSVSWYQQVLGQGPQFIFQYYEKEERGRGNFPDRFSARQFPNYSSELNVNALLLGDSALYLCASSFGLAGYNEQFFGPGTRLTVL.

This clonotype was counted a few times. V and J are TRBV20-1 and TRBJ2-3; D not resolved. The CDR3 covers 14 residues. Germline V gives CDR1 DFQATT, CDR2 SNEGSKA (reference sequence). The V end was cut by 6 bases, the J end by 2 bases, with 15 bases between. CDR3 amino acids: CSAPIPAHTDTQYF. CDR3 sequence (DNA): TGCAGTGCCCCCATCCCGGCGCACACAGATACGCAGTATTTT.

This CDR3 reads CASSSFRSGTGNTEAFF. In DNA form, the CDR3 reads TGTGCCAGCAGCTCGTTCCGCTCCGGAACAGGGAACACTGAAGCTTTCTTT. The genes are TRBV28 and TRBJ1-1; tentatively, D is TRBD1 (5 bases). The CDR3 is 17 residues long. Per the germline V gene, CDR1 is MDHEN and CDR2 is SYDVKM. V shed 6 bases and J shed 1 base, with 21 bases lying between them.

This clonotype was seen many times. J is TRBJ2-7 and V is TRBV28, with TRBD1 identical over 7 bases. Losses at the gene ends were 1 base for V and 6 bases for J; bases not matched to a gene: 12. Germline assignment: CDR1 MDHEN and CDR2 SYDVKM. The CDR3 has 16 amino acids. The CDR3 DNA reads as TGTGCCAGCAGTTTATCCATCCCCCAGGGGGATGGCGAGCAGTACTTC. Protein sequence: CASSLSIPQGDGEQYF.

This clonotype has a handful of counts. V gene TRBV6-6 combines with J gene TRBJ2-7, with TRBD1 identical over 7 bases. Germline-derived CDR1 and CDR2 are MNHNY and SVGAGI (reference sequence). The CDR3 is made up of 16 amino acids. The trim removed 6 bases at V and 0 bases at J, leaving 11 bases unmatched. The CDR3 spells CASRPGHGQASYEQYF. The DNA of the CDR3 is TGTGCCAGCAGGCCCGGCCACGGACAGGCCTCCTACGAGCAGTACTTC.

In its sample, this clonotype was seen many times. CDR3 nucleotide sequence: TGTGCCAGCAGCCGACAGGGTTACGAGCAGTTCTTC. The encoded protein is CASSRQGYEQFF. This chain uses TRBV14 with TRBJ2-1; TRBD1 aligns across 7 bases. The CDR3 runs to 12 residues. Per germline, CDR1 SGHDN and CDR2 FVKESK. Unmatched junction bases numbered 4, after V lost 4 bases and J lost 10 bases.

This clonotype was recorded many times. The chain joins TRBV20-1 to TRBJ2-1, with 9 bases that match TRBD2. V shed 2 bases and J 4 bases; nucleotides not matched to a gene: 0. The V gene's germline CDR1 is DFQATT and CDR2 SNEGSKA (reference sequence). This CDR3 is built from 13 residues. CDR3 DNA sequence: TGCAGTGCTAGACTAGCGGGGTACAATGAGCAGTTCTTC. It specifies CSARLAGYNEQFF.